Listed here are 18 T cell receptor beta chains from one sample, sequenced in a study of blood T cell repertoires in COVID-19. The table came from immunoSEQ multiplex PCR; TCRdb's copy has only in-frame clones and leaves some out. The table includes approximately 340,000 clones, more than 85% detected once. Sequencing was performed on PBMCs or T cells enriched from blood (not recorded which). These receptor sequences come from a woman aged 35 to 49 who had been exposed to COVID-19.

This clone has only one observation. This rearrangement joins TRBV2 to TRBJ1-2; 7 bases line up with TRBD1. The CDR3 runs to 16 residues. Germline V CDR1 and CDR2: SNHLY, FYNNEI. J lost 7 bases, V lost 1 base, and 12 bases had no gene match. The DNA for the CDR3 is TGTGCCAGCAGTGAAGGAGCAACAGGGGAGTACGTTGGCTACACCTTC. Translation gives CASSEGATGEYVGYTF. Together with reference TRBV2 and TRBJ1-2, the CDR3 gives the full variable domain: EPEVTQTPSHQVTQMGQEVILRCVPISNHLYFYWYRQILGQKVEFLVSFYNNEISEKSEIFDDQFSVERPDGSNFTLKIRSTKLEDSAMYFCASSEGATGEYVGYTFGSGTRLTVV.

The CDR3 coding sequence is TGTGCCAGCAGTTTATGGGGGCTTCAGCCCCAGCATTTT. As protein: CASSLWGLQPQHF. The J gene is TRBJ1-5, the V gene TRBV12-3 or TRBV12-4; possibly TRBD1 for D (6 bases). CDR3 length: 13 residues. V shed 2 bases and J shed 6 bases, with 8 bases lying between them.

The rearrangement links TRBV10-1 to TRBJ2-3; TRBD2 aligns across 11 bases. Looked up from germline, CDR1 is WNHNN and CDR2 is SYGVQD (reference sequence). The CDR3 sequence is 16 residues long. J was trimmed by 8 bases and V by 0 bases; bases with no gene match: 7. CDR3 nucleotide sequence: TGCGCCAGCAGTGAGTCTAGAATAGCGGGGGGGAGTACGCAGTATTTT. Protein product: CASSESRIAGGSTQYF.

The V call is TRBV11-2, the J call TRBJ1-3; no clear D gene. This CDR3 has 14 amino acids. Per germline, CDR1 SGHAT and CDR2 FQNNGV. V lost 4 bases, J lost 4 bases, and 11 bases lay in between. Written as DNA, the CDR3 is TGTGCCAGCAGCTCTCTACGGGAGGGAAACACCATATATTTT. Its protein product is CASSSLREGNTIYF.

This rearrangement joins TRBV19 to TRBJ2-5, with 9 nucleotides matching TRBD1. The CDR3 is made up of 16 amino acids. V lost 7 bases to trimming and J lost 2 bases; unmatched junction nucleotides: 11. Germline V CDR1 and CDR2: LNHDA, SQIVND (reference sequence). The CDR3 bases are TGTGCCAGTACGACGGGACAGGGAAACCCACAAGAGACCCAGTACTTC. It translates to CASTTGQGNPQETQYF. Full variable domain (remainder filled in from reference TRBV19 and TRBJ2-5): DGGITQSPKYLFRKEGQNVTLSCEQNLNHDAMYWYRQDPGQGLRLIYYSQIVNDFQKGDIAEGYSVSREKKESFPLTVTSAQKNPTAFYLCASTTGQGNPQETQYFGPGTRLLVL.

The CDR3 loop reads CASSRTSGPQETQYF. The CDR3 DNA sequence: TGTGCCAGCAGCCGGACTAGCGGACCGCAAGAGACCCAGTACTTC. V usage is TRBV3-1 (or the pseudogene TRBV3-2) and J usage is TRBJ2-5, with 10 bases fitting TRBD2. V was pared by 4 bases and J by 2 bases, with 4 bases of the junction left unmatched. The CDR3 is 15 residues long. Germline assignment: CDR1 LGHDT and CDR2 YNNKEL (reference sequence).

V is TRBV6-5 and J is TRBJ2-7; tentatively, D is TRBD1 (6 bases). CDR3 length: 14 amino acids. The V and J ends lost 2 bases and 4 bases respectively, with 12 bases between them. CDR1 and CDR2 from the germline V gene are MNHEY and SVGAGI. CDR3 bases: TGTGCCAGCAGTTACGGAGGACAGTCTTACGAGCAGTACTTC. Its translation is CASSYGGQSYEQYF.

The genes are TRBV7-2 and TRBJ1-2; possibly TRBD1 for D (5 bases). Germline V gene sequence: CDR1 SGHTA, CDR2 FQGNSA. The CDR3 is made up of 13 amino acids. V dropped 7 bases and J dropped 0 bases, with 9 bases sitting between them. In DNA, the CDR3 is TGTGCCAGCAACCCGACAGCTAACTATGGCTACACCTTC. This translates into CASNPTANYGYTF.

This clone was seen just once. Other nucleotide sequences from this sample produce the same CDR3. The chain employs TRBV2 and TRBJ1-1, with TRBD1 as a possible D gene (6 bases). The V and J ends lost 1 base and 0 bases respectively, with 9 bases between them. Germline-derived CDR1 and CDR2 are SNHLY and FYNNEI. This CDR3 has 15 amino acids. The CDR3 region has the DNA TGTGCCAGCAGTGAAGTTGGACAGTTGAACACTGAAGCTTTCTTT. It encodes CASSEVGQLNTEAFF.

The chain uses TRBV11-3 and TRBJ2-7, with 11 bases fitting TRBD2. Germline-derived CDR1 and CDR2 are SGHNT and YENEEA. The J segment lost 5 bases and the V segment lost 4 bases, leaving 7 bases of the junction unmatched. This CDR3 is built from 15 residues. The CDR3 bases are TGTGCCAGCAGCTCTCTAGCGGGAGGCCCTAACGAGCAGTACTTC. It yields the protein CASSSLAGGPNEQYF.

This clone was found once. This rearrangement joins TRBV5-1 to TRBJ2-2; D is undetermined. The V gene lost 2 bases and the J gene lost 2 bases, with 13 bases spanning the gap. Germline V gene sequence: CDR1 SGHRS, CDR2 YFSETQ. There are 16 residues in the CDR3. CDR3 region: CASSLQHVINTGELFF. As DNA, the CDR3 is TGCGCCAGCAGCTTACAACACGTGATCAACACCGGGGAGCTGTTTTTT.

Here the CDR3 DNA reads TGTGCCAGCAGGACAGGGGGCGACTATGGCTACACCTTC. As protein: CASRTGGDYGYTF. The rearrangement joins TRBV25-1 to TRBJ1-2; 10 bases align to TRBD1. The CDR3 has 13 amino acids. Looked up from germline, CDR1 is MGHDK and CDR2 is SYGVNS. The junction had 1 base not matched to a gene; V was cut back by 6 bases and J by 3 bases.

The genes are TRBV2 and TRBJ2-7, with D possibly TRBD1 on 6 matching bases. The CDR3 is 16 amino acids. Germline V gene lookup returns CDR1 SNHLY and CDR2 FYNNEI. Trimming shortened V by 4 bases and J by 0 bases, and 16 bases separated the two germline ends. This CDR3 is CASSVPPGAFSYEQYF. DNA of the CDR3: TGTGCCAGCAGTGTCCCTCCAGGGGCTTTCTCCTACGAGCAGTACTTC.

The chain has TRBV5-4 and TRBJ1-4, with D possibly matching TRBD1 (5 bases). There are 15 residues in the CDR3. Germline lookup yields CDR1 SGHNT and CDR2 YYREEE (reference sequence). V dropped 0 bases and J dropped 3 bases, with 9 bases sitting between them. CDR3 sequence (DNA): TGTGCCAGCAGCTTGGCCCGGGGGGCTAATGAAAAACTGTTTTTT. Its translation: CASSLARGANEKLFF.

The rearrangement joins TRBV5-1 to TRBJ2-3; 9 nucleotides agree with TRBD2. Germline trimming cut 0 bases from V and 1 base from J; bases unmatched to any gene: 3. The CDR3 runs to 16 residues. Germline V gene sequence: CDR1 SGHRS, CDR2 YFSETQ. CDR3 sequence (DNA): TGCGCCAGCAGCTTGGAGGGACTAGCAGGCACAGATACGCAGTATTTT. Translating it yields CASSLEGLAGTDTQYF.

As to this clone: The sample holds other DNA sequences that translate to the same CDR3. V and J are TRBV10-1 and TRBJ1-6; maybe TRBD1 (6 bases). This CDR3 has 13 amino acids. Deletions cut 5 bases from V and 10 bases from J, with 12 bases between. The V gene's germline CDR1 is WNHNN and CDR2 SYGVQD (reference sequence). The CDR3, as DNA: TGCGCCAGCAGTAGGGGGGAGGGGTCACCCCTCCACTTT. This sequence encodes CASSRGEGSPLHF.

The chain employs TRBV7-9 and TRBJ1-4; the match to TRBD1 covers 7 bases. The V segment lost 5 bases and the J segment 7 bases; nucleotides outside the gene matches: 10. CDR1 SEHNR and CDR2 FQNEAQ come from the germline V gene (reference sequence). There are 15 residues in the CDR3. CDR3 DNA: TGTGCCAGCAGCCCACAGGGGCTTAGGGGTGAAAAACTGTTTTTT. Protein product: CASSPQGLRGEKLFF.

For this clone: The sample carries other DNA sequences with the same CDR3. The CDR3 region is CASSDRGGQPQHF. CDR3 bases: TGTGCCAGCAGTGACAGGGGTGGACAGCCCCAGCATTTT. The rearrangement uses TRBV2 and TRBJ1-5; D perhaps matches TRBD1 (6 bases). CDR1 and CDR2 (germline): SNHLY, FYNNEI. The germline V and J ends were trimmed by 3 bases and 7 bases, with 10 bases remaining between them. The CDR3 runs to 13 residues.